The source of this TCR beta chain is a study of OX40 agonist ivuxolimab in advanced cancers. Study details: Three patients, one with hepatocellular carcinoma and two with cutaneous melanoma, achieved partial responses.

The CDR3 has 13 amino acids. Trimming pared 4 bases from V and 7 bases from J, leaving 14 bases between. The germline gives CDR1 LGHNA, CDR2 YSLEER. To note about this clone: Its antigen is unknown.

Study-wide points: At doses 0.1 to 3.0 mg/kg, CD4+ and CD8+ clones expanded.

TCRdb keeps only in-frame clones here, not all; method: immunoSEQ multiplex PCR. The sample consists of 75,000 to 100,000 clones, more than 80% of them appearing once. The clonotype comes from an adult with an advanced solid tumor such as melanoma, head and neck, liver or kidney cancer. Sequenced here: CD4+ or CD8+ T cells sorted from blood, sampled in a trial of the OX40 agonist ivuxolimab. V usage is TRBV4-3 and J usage is TRBJ2-7; D may be TRBD2 (6 bases). The chain's CDR3 is CASSRGPAGEQYF. The DNA for the CDR3 is TGCGCCAGCAGCCGGGGCCCTGCGGGGGAGCAGTACTTC.